This T cell receptor beta chain stems from a study of blood T cell repertoires in COVID-19. As for the study in general: There were acute and convalescent COVID-19 samples, and they came from the United States, Italy and Spain. T cells, B-cell-depleted T cells, or PBMCs supplied cDNA or gDNA.

Individuals aged roughly 18 to 95 years were recruited from 24 US areas. Some clones are missing from TCRdb's copy, which holds only in-frame ones; the method was immunoSEQ multiplex PCR. The table has 380,000 or so clones, 88% seen once. The CDR3 length is 11 residues. Germline V gives CDR1 DFQATT, CDR2 SNEGSKA (reference sequence). Trimming took off 7 bases at V and 3 bases at J, with 10 bases between the two ends. What was sequenced was PBMCs or T cells enriched from blood (not recorded which). This TCR was recovered from a woman aged 40 to 55 with acute COVID-19. The gene calls are TRBV20-1 and TRBJ2-7; D not resolved. The DNA for the CDR3 is TGCAGTGTCGACTCGAACTACGAGCAGTACTTC. The encoded protein is CSVDSNYEQYF.